This T cell receptor (beta chain) emerged from a study of T cell clusters in autoimmune cytopenias. Some 39,000 genome equivalents of blood DNA were amplified for TRB. TRB was amplified by touch-down multiplex PCR, primer pools A and B combined. TCRdb reworked the multiplex PCR reads into one entry per CDR3 protein, no DNA. This listing includes 6,500 to 9,000 distinct CDR3 sequences. Germline V gene data show CDR1 as SGHRS and CDR2 as YFSETQ. The CDR3 is made up of 14 amino acids. For this clonotype: The antigen remains undetermined.

Study results and caveats: TRB repertoire shifts in secondary cytopenia and chronic lymphocytic leukemia mostly reflected lymphoma, not autoimmunity. Active autoimmune hepatitis patients had roughly 2.9-fold fewer exclusive TRB clusters than healthy donors.

Separately, the same data were catalogued under a study of T cell repertoires in aging, cancer and after chemotherapy. This second study notes: Six age groups, ranging from 30 or younger to 70 or older, included the donors. The repertoire data cannot show anything about immunological memory following chemotherapy.

Sequenced input: peripheral blood. This sequence joins TRBV5-1 and TRBJ2-7. This clonotype originated in a human donor in good health. Here the CDR3 reads CASSLVAATYEQYF. The entire variable domain, with the rest obtained from reference TRBV5-1 and TRBJ2-7, is as follows: KAGVTQTPRYLIKTRGQQVTLSCSPISGHRSVSWYQQTPGQGLQFLFEYFSETQRNKGNFPGRFSGRQFSNSRSEMNVSTLELGDSALYLCASSLVAATYEQYFGPGTRLTVT.